These 18 T cell receptor beta chains were sequenced from one sample in a study of T cell responses to AZD1222 COVID-19 vaccine. The repertoire was sequenced with immunoSEQ multiplex PCR; TCRdb's copy has only in-frame clones and lacks some. This table has about 180,000 clones, around nine tenths appearing once. Source: peripheral blood, taken on day 0 of AZD1222 vaccination. These receptors were obtained from an adult in good health.

This clone came up once. J is TRBJ1-3 and V is TRBV4-3; TRBD1 agrees at 10 bases. The V segment lost 3 bases and the J segment 2 bases; nucleotides outside the gene matches: 7. The CDR3 is 17 amino acids. CDR1 and CDR2 (germline): LGHNA, YSLEER. CDR3 DNA sequence: TGCGCCAGCAGCCACTTGACAGGGGGCGCGGCTGGAAACACCATATATTTT. The encoded protein is CASSHLTGGAAGNTIYF.

The V gene is TRBV5-1, the J gene TRBJ1-5; possibly TRBD1 for D (6 bases). V was cut by 0 bases and J by 7 bases, with 14 bases left in between. Germline V gives CDR1 SGHRS, CDR2 YFSETQ. The CDR3 has 15 amino acids. The CDR3 DNA is TGCGCCAGCAGCTTGGTGGGGGGGCAGGGACAGCCCCAGCATTTT. Amino acids: CASSLVGGQGQPQHF.

The chain joins TRBV5-6 to TRBJ2-7, with 7 bases matching TRBD1. The ends lost 1 base at V and 4 bases at J; junction bases unmatched: 8. The CDR3 is made up of 15 amino acids. Germline CDR1 SGHDT, CDR2 YYEEEE. This chain's CDR3 is CASSLSPGGLYEQYF. The CDR3 nucleotides are TGTGCCAGCAGCTTGAGTCCAGGGGGTTTATACGAGCAGTACTTC.

The V gene is TRBV28, the J gene TRBJ2-1; 11 bases agree with TRBD2. This CDR3 is built from 16 residues. With 5 bases clipped from V and 4 bases from J, the junction kept 7 bases outside the gene matches. Germline CDR1 MDHEN, CDR2 SYDVKM. CDR3 protein: CASSLIAGGVYNEQFF. The CDR3 DNA is TGTGCCAGCAGTCTGATAGCGGGGGGGGTTTACAATGAGCAGTTCTTC.

The CDR3 spells CASSQSPGQGYSGANVLTF. Here the CDR3 DNA reads TGCGCCAGCAGTCAATCTCCTGGACAGGGCTATTCTGGGGCCAACGTCCTGACTTTC. V and J are TRBV23-1 and TRBJ2-6; 8 nucleotides agree with TRBD1. TRBV23-1 belongs to the ORF category, with a function that is uncertain. The CDR3 runs 19 residues. V dropped 0 bases and J dropped 1; count of bases not matched to a gene: 8.

V is TRBV6-1 and J is TRBJ2-1; 10 positions agree with TRBD2. The germline V gene encodes CDR1 MNHNS and CDR2 SASEGT. The junction had 6 bases not matched to a gene; V was cut back by 4 bases and J by 3 bases. CDR3 size: 16 residues. The CDR3 DNA reads as TGTGCCAGCAGTGCGTGGACTAGCGGTTTCTACAATGAGCAGTTCTTC. It yields the protein CASSAWTSGFYNEQFF.

V is TRBV7-9 and J is TRBJ2-1; 7 nucleotides line up with TRBD2. With V trimmed by 1 base and J by 0 bases, 6 bases remained unmatched. The CDR3 is 17 residues long. Germline V gene data show CDR1 as SEHNR and CDR2 as FQNEAQ (reference sequence). CDR3 sequence reads: CASSLGTGTTSYNEQFF. CDR3 DNA sequence: TGTGCCAGCAGCTTAGGGACCGGGACTACCTCCTACAATGAGCAGTTCTTC.

V and J are TRBV4-3 and TRBJ1-4; a weak D match, TRBD1 (5 bases). The CDR3 is 14 residues long. Germline CDR1 is LGHNA and CDR2 is YSLEER. V was cut by 1 base and J by 3 bases, with 6 bases left in between. CDR3 amino acids: CASSQVGANEKLFF. The CDR3 bases are TGCGCCAGCAGCCAAGTAGGGGCTAATGAAAAACTGTTTTTT.

The chain links TRBV5-6 to TRBJ2-2; D is tentatively TRBD1 or TRBD2 (5 bases each). Deletions cut 4 bases from V and 1 base from J, with 11 bases between. There are 15 residues in the CDR3. Germline-derived CDR1 and CDR2 are SGHDT and YYEEEE. CDR3 sequence reads: CASSQGRLNTGELFF. The CDR3, as DNA: TGTGCCAGCAGCCAGGGACGATTGAACACCGGGGAGCTGTTTTTT.

This rearrangement joins TRBV19 to TRBJ1-1, with TRBD1 identical over 10 bases. This CDR3 contains 16 residues. Trimming cost V 5 bases and J 6 bases; bases outside gene matches: 12. Germline lookup yields CDR1 LNHDA and CDR2 SQIVND (reference sequence). CDR3 sequence (DNA): TGTGCCAGTAGTGCTAGACAGGGGGCCTTTTATTCTGAAGCTTTCTTT. Its protein product is CASSARQGAFYSEAFF. Using reference TRBV19 and TRBJ1-1 for the parts outside the CDR3, the full variable domain is DGGITQSPKYLFRKEGQNVTLSCEQNLNHDAMYWYRQDPGQGLRLIYYSQIVNDFQKGDIAEGYSVSREKKESFPLTVTSAQKNPTAFYLCASSARQGAFYSEAFFGQGTRLTVV.

This clone showed up just once. V and J are TRBV28 and TRBJ2-4; 7 bases match TRBD1. From germline, CDR1 is MDHEN and CDR2 SYDVKM. The CDR3 is 13 residues long. The junction had 7 bases not matched to a gene; V was cut back by 6 bases and J by 8 bases. The DNA for the CDR3 is TGTGCCAGCAGACGACAGGGCCGGGACATTCAGTACTTC. Protein product: CASRRQGRDIQYF.

The chain has TRBV7-9 and TRBJ2-7; TRBD2 matches 7 bases. CDR1 is SEHNR and CDR2 is FQNEAQ in the germline V gene (reference sequence). V shed 1 base, J shed 9 bases, and the junction held 9 bases outside the gene matches. This CDR3 region has 14 residues. The DNA of the CDR3 is TGTGCCAGCAGCTTAGGAGGCGGGAGTTCAGGGCAGTACTTC. It codes for CASSLGGGSSGQYF.

J is TRBJ1-2 and V is TRBV11-1, with D unclear. With 5 bases removed from V and 5 bases from J, the gap between germline ends came to 12 bases. CDR1 and CDR2 (germline): SGHAT, FQDESV (reference sequence). The CDR3 extends over 13 amino acids. This CDR3 is CASSPGEDYGYTF. The CDR3, as DNA: TGTGCCAGCAGCCCTGGGGAGGATTATGGCTACACCTTC. The variable domain in full, completed from reference TRBV11-1 and TRBJ1-2, reads EAEVAQSPRYKITEKSQAVAFWCDPISGHATLYWYRQILGQGPELLVQFQDESVVDDSQLPKDRFSAERLKGVDSTLKIQPAELGDSAMYLCASSPGEDYGYTFGSGTRLTVV.

This clone was counted between two and nine times. This chain links TRBV5-1 with TRBJ2-2; TRBD1 agrees at 8 bases. The CDR3 consists of 16 residues. After removal of 4 bases from V and 5 bases from J, the junction contained 10 bases not matched to a gene. Germline V CDR1 and CDR2: SGHRS, YFSETQ. CDR3 region: CASSVGQGRRTGELFF. The CDR3 nucleotides are TGCGCCAGCAGCGTTGGACAGGGCCGTAGGACCGGGGAGCTGTTTTTT.

The V call is TRBV28, the J call TRBJ2-2; 12 bases are a match to TRBD2. CDR3 length: 18 residues. V shed 6 bases, J shed 0 bases, and the junction held 8 bases outside the gene matches. Germline CDR1 MDHEN, CDR2 SYDVKM. Here the CDR3 reads CASSLTGLAGSNTGELFF. CDR3 DNA: TGTGCCAGCAGCCTGACTGGACTAGCGGGGTCGAACACCGGGGAGCTGTTTTTT.

V and J are TRBV6-1 and TRBJ1-5; tentative D call: TRBD1 (6 bases). V lost 8 bases, J lost 7 bases, and 15 bases lay in between. CDR1 MNHNS and CDR2 SASEGT come from the germline V gene. This CDR3 has 13 amino acids. CDR3 amino acids: CASVNQGYQPQHF. CDR3 nucleotides: TGTGCCAGCGTCAATCAGGGGTACCAGCCCCAGCATTTT.

With regard to this clone: Its ends do not fully match the called genes, so a read error is possible. The chain links TRBV7-7 to TRBJ2-2; the match to TRBD1 covers 8 bases. Germline CDR1 reads SSHAT; CDR2 reads FNYEAQ (reference sequence). The CDR3 is 16 amino acids. The CDR3 DNA is TGTGCTAGCAGCGGCTTCCAGGGGGCCGGCACCGGGGAGCTGTTTTTT. It encodes CASSGFQGAGTGELFF.

The chain employs TRBV9 and TRBJ2-7; 8 nucleotides agree with TRBD2. Unmatched junction bases numbered 14, after V lost 3 bases and J lost 6 bases. The CDR3 length is 16 residues. Germline CDR1 and CDR2: SGDLS and YYNGEE. This chain's CDR3 is CASSARGTRASGEQYF. CDR3 coding DNA: TGTGCCAGCAGCGCCCGAGGGACTAGGGCTTCAGGCGAGCAGTACTTC.